Listed below are T cell receptor beta chains from one sample, sequenced in a study of blood T cell repertoires in COVID-19. TCRdb's table, derived via immunoSEQ multiplex PCR, lists solely in-frame clones and lacks some. The sample shows some 260,000 clones, 88% of them seen only once. Sequencing was done on a sample of peripheral blood. The receptors were sampled from a woman in her 70s with COVID-19, enrolled during active disease. CDR3s include the opening cysteine and the closing phenylalanine or tryptophan. A D gene is named only where the DNA matches it firmly.

j_gene: TRBJ1-4; d_gene: .; v_gene: TRBV28; CDR3nt: TGTGCCAGCAGAAATAGTGGACAGAATGAAAAACTGTTTTTT; CDR3aa: CASRNSGQNEKLFF
j_gene: TRBJ1-2; d_gene: .; v_gene: TRBV11-3; CDR3nt: TGTGCCAGCAGCTCCCGGACAGTCTATGGCTACACCTTC; CDR3aa: CASSSRTVYGYTF
j_gene: TRBJ2-7; d_gene: .; v_gene: TRBV28; CDR3nt: TGTGCCAGCAGCCGTTCGGGGTTAAACGAGCAGTACTTC; CDR3aa: CASSRSGLNEQYF
j_gene: TRBJ1-5; d_gene: .; v_gene: TRBV12-2; CDR3nt: TGTGCAAGTCGCTCAGGGGCGCAGCCCCAGCATTTT; CDR3aa: CASRSGAQPQHF
j_gene: TRBJ1-2; d_gene: .; v_gene: TRBV6-1; CDR3nt: TGTGCCAGCAGTGAAGGCCCTGGCTTCTTCCACACCTTC; CDR3aa: CASSEGPGFFHTF
j_gene: TRBJ1-2; d_gene: .; v_gene: TRBV29-1; CDR3nt: TGCAGCGTTGAACAGGGCCATGGCTACACCTTC; CDR3aa: CSVEQGHGYTF
j_gene: TRBJ2-3; d_gene: .; v_gene: TRBV6-4; CDR3nt: TGTGCCAGCAGTCCGACTTATGCAGATACGCAGTATTTT; CDR3aa: CASSPTYADTQYF
j_gene: TRBJ2-3; d_gene: TRBD2; v_gene: TRBV28; CDR3nt: TGTGCCAGCAGCTTAAGCGGGAGAGGAGATACGCAGTATTTT; CDR3aa: CASSLSGRGDTQYF
j_gene: TRBJ2-7; d_gene: .; v_gene: TRBV5-1; CDR3nt: TGCGCCAGCAGCAGTCCTACAGGGGGGGGCTCCTACGAGCAGTACTTC; CDR3aa: CASSSPTGGGSYEQYF
j_gene: TRBJ1-3; d_gene: .; v_gene: TRBV9; CDR3nt: TGTGCCAGCAGCGTAACCCTAGCCATCTCTGGAAACACCATATATTTT; CDR3aa: CASSVTLAISGNTIYF
j_gene: TRBJ1-5; d_gene: .; v_gene: TRBV28; CDR3nt: TGTGCCAGCAGTTTAGGAGGGAACAATCAGCCCCAGCATTTT; CDR3aa: CASSLGGNNQPQHF
j_gene: TRBJ2-7; d_gene: TRBD1; v_gene: TRBV5-4; CDR3nt: TGTGCCAGCAGCTCGACAGGGGGCCGTGTGCAGTACTTC; CDR3aa: CASSSTGGRVQYF
j_gene: TRBJ2-2; d_gene: .; v_gene: TRBV11-3; CDR3nt: TGTGCCAGCAGCCTTAGCCAGGGATACACCGGGGAGCTGTTTTTT; CDR3aa: CASSLSQGYTGELFF
j_gene: TRBJ1-1; d_gene: TRBD1; v_gene: TRBV6-5; CDR3nt: TGTGCCAGCAGTTCAGGGGGAACTGAAGCTTTCTTT; CDR3aa: CASSSGGTEAFF
j_gene: TRBJ2-2; d_gene: TRBD1; v_gene: TRBV19; CDR3nt: TGTGCCAGTAGCAACGGACAGGGGGAGTCGAACACCGGGGAGCTGTTTTTT; CDR3aa: CASSNGQGESNTGELFF
j_gene: TRBJ2-3; d_gene: TRBD1; v_gene: TRBV9; CDR3nt: TGTGCCAGCAGCGCAACTATAAGACAGGGACCCACAGATACGCAGTATTTT; CDR3aa: CASSATIRQGPTDTQYF
j_gene: TRBJ1-5; d_gene: TRBD1; v_gene: TRBV19; CDR3nt: TGTGCCAGAAGACGTACAGGGGGCGCGTTCCTTCGTCAGCCCCAGCATTTT; CDR3aa: CARRRTGGAFLRQPQHF
j_gene: TRBJ1-6; d_gene: .; v_gene: TRBV2; CDR3nt: TGTGCCAGCATTTCGAGGTCCGGGTTCAATTCACCCCTCCACTTT; CDR3aa: CASISRSGFNSPLHF
j_gene: TRBJ2-5; d_gene: TRBD1; v_gene: TRBV6-5; CDR3nt: TGTGCCAGCAGGGCGACAGGGGGCCGAGAGACCCAGTACTTC; CDR3aa: CASRATGGRETQYF
j_gene: TRBJ1-2; d_gene: TRBD1; v_gene: TRBV10-1; CDR3nt: TGCGCCAGCAGTACCGGGACAGCCCGTCTATCCTCTGAGATAGCTAACTATGGCTACACCTTC; CDR3aa: CASSTGTARLSSEIANYGYTF
j_gene: TRBJ2-7; d_gene: TRBD1; v_gene: TRBV15; CDR3nt: TGTGCCACCAGCGTCAATACAGGGGAGAGCTTTTACGAGCAGTACTTC; CDR3aa: CATSVNTGESFYEQYF
j_gene: TRBJ1-5; d_gene: TRBD1; v_gene: TRBV30; CDR3nt: TGTGCCTGGGACAGTCGGCAGGGGGATCAGCCCCAGCATTTT; CDR3aa: CAWDSRQGDQPQHF